Shown below are 3 T cell receptor beta chains from a single sample sequenced in a study of regulatory T cells in long-lasting Graves disease. Noted time point: newly diagnosed GD, antithyroid drugs for less than 3 months. After RNA was extracted from PBMCs, the TCR library was made from it. To make TCR beta libraries, researchers used iRepertoire HTBI primers and Arm-PCR of CDR3 regions. TCRdb analysed the multiplex PCR reads with MiXCR anew, one entry per CDR3 protein. The sample includes hundreds of thousands of distinct CDR3 sequences, about 15% of them seen just once. The same data also went into a second study, on T cells in Graves' hyperthyroidism and ophthalmopathy.

Sequenced material: peripheral blood mononuclear cells (PBMCs), taken at new diagnosis, from a patient treated with antithyroid drugs. The receptors were sampled from a woman aged 25 to 45 with Graves disease.

This clonotype has more than one count but fewer than ten. This chain connects TRBV5-5 to TRBJ2-5; a weak D match, TRBD1 (7 bases). The V gene's germline CDR1 is SGHKS and CDR2 YYEKEE (reference sequence). The ends were cut back, 3 bases at V and 0 bases at J, with 18 bases in the middle. This CDR3 contains 17 residues. The CDR3 bases are TGTGCCAGCAGCTCGGACGGGGCGGGACAGTACCAAGAGACCCAGTACTTC. Its translation: CASSSDGAGQYQETQYF.

This clonotype was seen only a few times. The rearrangement uses TRBV3-1 and TRBJ2-4, with D maybe TRBD2 (6 bases). Germline-derived CDR1 and CDR2 are LGHDT and YNNKEL (reference sequence). Trimming removed 4 bases from V and 10 bases from J, with 17 bases in between. The CDR3 extends over 14 amino acids. The CDR3 sequence is CASSPIAARGIQYF. CDR3 in DNA: TGTGCCAGCAGCCCCATAGCGGCCCGGGGGATTCAGTACTTC.

The CDR3 DNA sequence: TGCAGTGCTAGCCGCGGGCCTCATAATGAGCAGTTCTTC. Amino acids: CSASRGPHNEQFF. The genes are TRBV20-1 and TRBJ2-1, with D perhaps TRBD2 (5 bases). The CDR3 spans 13 residues. The V end lost 3 bases, the J end lost 7 bases, and 13 bases lay between the germline ends. Germline CDR1 is DFQATT and CDR2 is SNEGSKA (reference sequence).